The present entry profiles one T cell receptor beta chain with its context. Data came from immunoSEQ multiplex PCR; TCRdb stores just in-frame clones and leaves some out. The table shows about 79,000 clones, with 75% to 95% occurring only once. These data come from a study of T cell changes during pregnancy in multiple sclerosis. This specimen was CD4+ T cells from peripheral blood mononuclear cells, taken in the second trimester of pregnancy. The TCR originated in a female donor with multiple sclerosis, enrolled in a pregnancy study.

Here the CDR3 reads CASSTRRQGRANYGYTF. DNA for the CDR3: TGTGCCAGCAGTACCCGAAGACAGGGCCGCGCCAACTATGGCTACACCTTC. The chain links TRBV28 to TRBJ1-2; 7 bases are a match to TRBD1. The V gene end was trimmed by 5 bases and the J gene end by 2 bases; junction bases not matched to a gene: 14. Germline-derived CDR1 and CDR2 are MDHEN and SYDVKM. This CDR3 spans 17 amino acids.